This T cell receptor beta chain is from a study of blood T cell repertoires in COVID-19. Participants were aged about 18 to 100 years from around 25 US areas. Clinical history as reported by participants underpinned cohort assignment. Donors in Cohort 3 who had recovered were those with two negative PCRs, healthcare professional clearance, or resolution of their symptoms. Produced via immunoSEQ multiplex PCR; TCRdb's table is partial and in-frame only. The sample includes about 310,000 clones, approximately 85% seen only once; the top ten take about 2%. The V end was cut by 0 bases, the J end by 3 bases, with 14 bases between. The CDR3 runs 16 residues. CDR1 is KGHSH and CDR2 is LQKENI in the germline V gene.

The TCR comes from a man aged 30 to 39 who had recovered from COVID-19. Material: PBMCs or T cells enriched from blood (not recorded which). V is TRBV18 and J is TRBJ1-1; tentative D call: TRBD1 (6 bases). The CDR3 reads CASSPPNRVEDTEAFF. In DNA, the CDR3 is TGTGCCAGCTCACCACCTAACAGGGTGGAGGACACTGAAGCTTTCTTT.